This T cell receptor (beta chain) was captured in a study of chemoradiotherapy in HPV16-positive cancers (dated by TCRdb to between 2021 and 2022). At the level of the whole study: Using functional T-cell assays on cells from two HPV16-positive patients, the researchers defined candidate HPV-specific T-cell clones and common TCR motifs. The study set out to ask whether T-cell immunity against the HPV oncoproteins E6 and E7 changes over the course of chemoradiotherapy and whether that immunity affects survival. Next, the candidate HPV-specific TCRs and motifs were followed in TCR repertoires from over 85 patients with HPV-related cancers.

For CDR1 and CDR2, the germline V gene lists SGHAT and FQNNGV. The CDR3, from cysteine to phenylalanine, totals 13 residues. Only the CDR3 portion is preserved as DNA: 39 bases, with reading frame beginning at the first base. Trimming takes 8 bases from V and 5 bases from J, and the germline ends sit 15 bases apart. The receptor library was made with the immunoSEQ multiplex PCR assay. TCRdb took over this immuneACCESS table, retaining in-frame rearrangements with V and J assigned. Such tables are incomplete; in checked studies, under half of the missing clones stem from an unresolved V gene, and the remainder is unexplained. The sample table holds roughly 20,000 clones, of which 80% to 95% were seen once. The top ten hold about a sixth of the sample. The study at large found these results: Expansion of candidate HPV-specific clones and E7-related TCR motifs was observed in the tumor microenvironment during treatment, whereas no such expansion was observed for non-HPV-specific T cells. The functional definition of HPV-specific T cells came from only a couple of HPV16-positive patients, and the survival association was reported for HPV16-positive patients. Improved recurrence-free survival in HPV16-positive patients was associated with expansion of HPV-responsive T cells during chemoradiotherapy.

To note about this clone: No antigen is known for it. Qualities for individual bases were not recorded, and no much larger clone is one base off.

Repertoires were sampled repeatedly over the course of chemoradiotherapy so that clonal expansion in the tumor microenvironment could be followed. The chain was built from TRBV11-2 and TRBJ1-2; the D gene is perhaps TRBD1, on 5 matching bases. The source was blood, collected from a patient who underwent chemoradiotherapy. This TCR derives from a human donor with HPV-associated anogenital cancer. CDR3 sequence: CASRLWQGYGYTF. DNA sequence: TGTGCCAGCCGACTCTGGCAGGGTTATGGCTACACCTTC.